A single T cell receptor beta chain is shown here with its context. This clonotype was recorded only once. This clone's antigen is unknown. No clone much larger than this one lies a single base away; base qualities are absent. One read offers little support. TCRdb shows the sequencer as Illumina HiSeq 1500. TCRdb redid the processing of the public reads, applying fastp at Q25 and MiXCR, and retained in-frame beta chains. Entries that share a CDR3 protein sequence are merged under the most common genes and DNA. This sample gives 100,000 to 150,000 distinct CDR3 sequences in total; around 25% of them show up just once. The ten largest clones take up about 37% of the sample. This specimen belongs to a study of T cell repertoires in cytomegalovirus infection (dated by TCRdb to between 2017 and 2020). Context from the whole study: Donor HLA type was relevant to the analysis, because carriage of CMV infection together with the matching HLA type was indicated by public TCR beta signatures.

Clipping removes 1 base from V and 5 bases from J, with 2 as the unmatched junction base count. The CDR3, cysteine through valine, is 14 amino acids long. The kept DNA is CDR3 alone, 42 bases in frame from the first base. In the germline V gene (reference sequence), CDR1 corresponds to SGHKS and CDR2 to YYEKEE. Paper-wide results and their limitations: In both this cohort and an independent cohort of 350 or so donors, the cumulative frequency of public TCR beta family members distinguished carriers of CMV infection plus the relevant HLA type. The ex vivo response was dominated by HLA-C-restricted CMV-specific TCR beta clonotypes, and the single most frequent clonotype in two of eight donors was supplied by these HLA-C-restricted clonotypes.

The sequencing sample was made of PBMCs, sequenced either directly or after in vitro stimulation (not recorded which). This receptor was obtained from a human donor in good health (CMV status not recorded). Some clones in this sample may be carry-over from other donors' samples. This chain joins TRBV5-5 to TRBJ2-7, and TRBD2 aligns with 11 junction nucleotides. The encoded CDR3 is CASSLTSGSHEQYV. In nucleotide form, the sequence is TGTGCCAGCAGCTTGACTAGCGGGAGCCACGAGCAGTACGTC.